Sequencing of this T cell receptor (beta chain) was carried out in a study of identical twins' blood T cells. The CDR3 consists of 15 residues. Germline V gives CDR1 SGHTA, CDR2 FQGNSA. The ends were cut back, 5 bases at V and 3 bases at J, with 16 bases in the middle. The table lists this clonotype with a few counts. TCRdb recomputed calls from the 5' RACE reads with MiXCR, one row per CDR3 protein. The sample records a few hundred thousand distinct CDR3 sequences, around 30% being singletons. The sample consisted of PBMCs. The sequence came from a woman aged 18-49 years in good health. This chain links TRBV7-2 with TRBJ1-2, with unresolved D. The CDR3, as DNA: TGTGCCAGCAGCGATCCCCCCGACGGATACTATGGCTACACCTTC. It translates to CASSDPPDGYYGYTF.